This TCR beta chain was recovered during a study of tumor and adjacent non-tumor tissue in lung cancer. Study outcomes and limitations: Tumor repertoires had a smaller top 100 clone share than normal lung.

As to this clonotype: Antigen specificity is unknown. At one boundary the junction diverges from the germline segment, which might be a read error.

This CDR3 is built from 15 residues. CDR1 and CDR2 from the germline V gene are SGHDN and FVKESK. The template was RNA from unsorted bulk tissue. This non-tumor lung sample came from over 3 cm beyond the tumor edge. Between August and November 2014, newly diagnosed, chemotherapy-naive lung cancer patients underwent thoracic surgery in China. The library came from three nested PCR rounds adapted from ARM-PCR protocols. TCRdb redid the calling of the multiplex PCR reads with MiXCR, one entry per CDR3 protein. Of around 99,000 distinct CDR3 sequences in the sample, around 57% were seen once. The sequence came from a man in his sixties with non-small cell lung cancer. The sequenced sample was distant non-tumor lung tissue. V gene TRBV14 combines with J gene TRBJ1-6; D perhaps matches TRBD1 (6 bases). The CDR3: CISSQDIQGDSPLRF. CDR3 DNA: TGTATCAGCAGCCAAGATATACAGGGAGATTCACCCCTCCGCTTT.